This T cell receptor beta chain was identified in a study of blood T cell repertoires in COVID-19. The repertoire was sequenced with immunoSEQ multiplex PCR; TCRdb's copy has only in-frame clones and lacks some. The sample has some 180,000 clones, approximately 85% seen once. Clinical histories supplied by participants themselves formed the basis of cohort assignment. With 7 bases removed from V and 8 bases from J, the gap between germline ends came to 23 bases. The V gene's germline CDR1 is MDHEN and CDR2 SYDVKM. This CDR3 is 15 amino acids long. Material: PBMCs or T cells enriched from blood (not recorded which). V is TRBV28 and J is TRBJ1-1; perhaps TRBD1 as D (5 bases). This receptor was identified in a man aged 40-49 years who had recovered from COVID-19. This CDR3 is CASIFRGRARAEAFF. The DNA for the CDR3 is TGTGCCAGCATCTTTCGTGGACGGGCCAGGGCCGAAGCTTTCTTT.